These T cell receptor beta chains were read from a single sample in a study of T cell clones after liver transplantation. Method: immunoSEQ multiplex PCR; TCRdb's copy keeps in-frame clones and lacks some. This table holds just over 60,000 clones, around 75% found once. This sample comprised CD4+ T cells from blood, obtained before liver transplant. These receptors all stem from a human donor who received a liver transplant. CDR3s include the opening cysteine and the closing phenylalanine or tryptophan. The order of the fields is D gene, J gene, clone size, CDR3 length, V gene, CDR3 protein, CDR3 DNA. The D gene is left open where the match is weak. Clone size, where shown, is once, few, many, or a class for clones that have expanded.

D: -
J: TRBJ1-4
size: -
length: 12
V: TRBV6-1
CDR3: CASSRQAEKLFF
DNA: TGTGCCAGCAGTAGACAGGCTGAAAAACTGTTTTTT

D: -
J: TRBJ2-7
size: -
length: 15
V: TRBV2
CDR3: CASSERTAYSYEQYF
DNA: TGTGCCAGCAGTGAGCGGACAGCATATTCCTACGAGCAGTACTTC

D: -
J: TRBJ2-3
size: -
length: 14
V: TRBV18
CDR3: CASSFRQAEDTQYF
DNA: TGTGCCAGCTCATTCCGACAGGCGGAGGATACGCAGTATTTT

D: -
J: TRBJ1-4
size: -
length: 14
V: TRBV5-5
CDR3: CASRHRDFGEKLFF
DNA: TGTGCCAGCAGACACCGGGACTTCGGGGAAAAACTGTTTTTT

D: TRBD1
J: TRBJ1-3
size: -
length: 16
V: TRBV2
CDR3: CASSGQGAPSGNTIYF
DNA: TGTGCCAGCAGTGGGCAGGGGGCCCCCTCTGGAAACACCATATATTTT

D: -
J: TRBJ2-7
size: -
length: 13
V: TRBV12-1
CDR3: CASSLGGQLEEYF
DNA: TGTGCCAGCAGCTTGGGGGGACAGTTAGAGGAGTACTTC

D: -
J: TRBJ1-4
size: -
length: 15
V: TRBV6-6
CDR3: CASRGTTGMAEKLFF
DNA: TGTGCCAGCAGGGGGACAACAGGGATGGCTGAAAAACTGTTTTTT

D: -
J: TRBJ2-3
size: -
length: 14
V: TRBV10-3
CDR3: CAILSTISTDTQYF
DNA: TGTGCCATCCTTTCTACGATAAGCACAGATACGCAGTATTTT

D: TRBD1
J: TRBJ2-3
size: -
length: 14
V: TRBV7-9
CDR3: CASSLGVGGDTQYF
DNA: TGTGCCAGCAGCTTGGGGGTAGGGGGCGATACGCAGTATTTT

D: TRBD1
J: TRBJ1-2
size: few
length: 17
V: TRBV27
CDR3: CATNARPTGGVNYGYTF
DNA: TGTGCCACCAATGCCAGACCAACAGGGGGAGTTAACTATGGCTACACCTTC

D: -
J: TRBJ1-6
size: -
length: 15
V: TRBV2
CDR3: CASSEARVPGSPLHF
DNA: TGTGCCAGCAGTGAAGCGAGGGTGCCCGGATCACCCCTCCACTTT

D: TRBD2
J: TRBJ2-3
size: -
length: 18
V: TRBV19
CDR3: CASRGLAGAAAPTDTQYF
DNA: TGTGCCAGTAGGGGACTAGCGGGGGCCGCCGCGCCCACAGATACGCAGTATTTT

D: -
J: TRBJ2-7
size: once
length: 14
V: TRBV6-5
CDR3: CASTPGGRGNEQYF
DNA: TGTGCCAGCACTCCCGGGGGGCGCGGGAACGAGCAGTACTTC

D: -
J: TRBJ2-5
size: -
length: 13
V: TRBV5-4
CDR3: CASSLASQETQYF
DNA: TGTGCCAGCAGCTTGGCCAGCCAAGAGACCCAGTACTTC

D: -
J: TRBJ2-1
size: few
length: 14
V: TRBV11-2
CDR3: CASSFGASYNEQFF
DNA: TGTGCCAGCAGCTTTGGGGCATCCTACAATGAGCAGTTCTTC

D: -
J: TRBJ1-4
size: few
length: 13
V: TRBV18
CDR3: CASSPRQNEKLFF
DNA: TGTGCCAGCTCACCACGGCAGAATGAAAAACTGTTTTTT

D: TRBD2
J: TRBJ2-7
size: once
length: 16
V: TRBV10-3
CDR3: CAISDPGLAASYEQYF
DNA: TGTGCCATCAGTGACCCGGGACTAGCGGCCTCCTACGAGCAGTACTTC

D: -
J: TRBJ2-7
size: once
length: 14
V: TRBV7-9
CDR3: CASSSPEDSYEQYF
DNA: TGTGCCAGCAGCTCCCCGGAGGACTCCTACGAGCAGTACTTC

D: TRBD1
J: TRBJ2-7
size: once
length: 15
V: TRBV29-1
CDR3: CSVDSPGTGHYEQYF
DNA: TGCAGCGTTGATTCTCCCGGGACAGGCCACTACGAGCAGTACTTC

D: TRBD1
J: TRBJ1-2
size: -
length: 16
V: TRBV19
CDR3: CASSIGTGGRMDGYTF
DNA: TGTGCCAGTAGTATCGGAACAGGGGGAAGGATGGATGGCTACACCTTC

D: -
J: TRBJ1-3
size: -
length: 14
V: TRBV6-6
CDR3: CASSYGSSGNTIYF
DNA: TGTGCCAGCAGTTATGGGAGCTCTGGAAACACCATATATTTT

D: TRBD1
J: TRBJ1-2
size: few
length: 16
V: TRBV5-1
CDR3: CASSLVRWDRGYGYTF
DNA: TGCGCCAGCAGCTTGGTGAGGTGGGACAGGGGGTATGGCTACACCTTC

D: TRBD1
J: TRBJ1-5
size: few
length: 13
V: TRBV5-4
CDR3: CASGLQGEQPQHF
DNA: TGTGCCAGCGGATTACAGGGGGAACAGCCCCAGCATTTT

D: TRBD2
J: TRBJ2-5
size: few
length: 16
V: TRBV11-2
CDR3: CASSVTSGGVQETQYF
DNA: TGTGCCAGCAGCGTAACTAGCGGGGGCGTACAAGAGACCCAGTACTTC

D: TRBD1
J: TRBJ1-5
size: -
length: 17
V: TRBV4-2
CDR3: CASSQRGQGASNQPQHF
DNA: TGTGCCAGCAGCCAGCGGGGCCAGGGGGCGTCCAATCAGCCCCAGCATTTT

D: -
J: TRBJ1-1
size: once
length: 14
V: TRBV9
CDR3: CASSVDAGDTEAFF
DNA: TGTGCCAGCAGCGTAGACGCAGGGGACACTGAAGCTTTCTTT

D: TRBD1
J: TRBJ1-6
size: -
length: 16
V: TRBV15
CDR3: CATSREGQGTSSPLHF
DNA: TGTGCCACCAGCAGAGAGGGACAGGGGACCTCTTCACCCCTCCACTTT

D: TRBD1
J: TRBJ2-1
size: once
length: 16
V: TRBV6-5
CDR3: CASSYRPGQVHNEQFF
DNA: TGTGCCAGCAGTTACAGGCCGGGACAGGTACACAATGAGCAGTTCTTC

D: -
J: TRBJ2-7
size: -
length: 13
V: TRBV6-5
CDR3: CASSTGTAYEQYF
DNA: TGTGCCAGTTCTACCGGGACTGCTTACGAGCAGTACTTC

D: -
J: TRBJ1-2
size: -
length: 14
V: TRBV18
CDR3: CASSPPGRDHGYTF
DNA: TGTGCCAGCTCACCACCGGGGAGGGATCATGGCTACACCTTC

D: TRBD1
J: TRBJ1-2
size: -
length: 14
V: TRBV6-1
CDR3: CASQQPRTGGGYTF
DNA: TGTGCCAGCCAACAACCGCGGACAGGCGGTGGCTACACCTTC

D: -
J: TRBJ1-2
size: -
length: 12
V: TRBV2
CDR3: CASSERDYGYTF
DNA: TGTGCCAGCAGTGAGAGGGACTATGGCTACACCTTC